The rows below give T cell receptor beta chains drawn from one sample of a study of T cells in Graves' hyperthyroidism and ophthalmopathy. In TCRdb, the multiplex PCR reads were re-called with MiXCR into one record per CDR3 protein. The sample consists of roughly 750,000 distinct CDR3 sequences, around 15% of them appearing once. Input material: blood. These receptors were collected from a man between 18 and 35 years old with Graves' hyperthyroidism. Each CDR3 is given with its conserved first and last residue. The order of the fields is clone size, J gene, V gene, D gene, CDR3 protein, CDR3 DNA. A D gene is named only where the DNA matches it firmly. Expanded clones get a size class; other rows say once, few or many, or leave the size out.

few | TRBJ1-1 | TRBV19 | NA | CASRIKSGAEAFF | TGTGCCAGTAGGATCAAGAGCGGGGCTGAAGCTTTCTTT
many | TRBJ2-1 | TRBV2 | NA | CASSGDLRHEQFF | TGTGCCAGCAGCGGGGACCTCCGTCATGAGCAGTTCTTC
few | TRBJ1-4 | TRBV2 | TRBD1 | CASSEAKDRGWEKLFF | TGTGCCAGCAGTGAAGCGAAGGACAGGGGGTGGGAAAAACTGTTTTTT
few | TRBJ2-7 | TRBV28 | NA | CASSPLTPSSYEQYF | TGTGCCAGCAGCCCCCTTACCCCGAGCTCCTACGAGCAGTACTTC
few | TRBJ2-2 | TRBV3-1 | TRBD2 | CASSPSGPITGELFF | TGTGCCAGCAGCCCTAGCGGGCCCATCACCGGGGAGCTGTTTTTT
NA | TRBJ2-4 | TRBV18 | NA | CASSPRRASDLAKNIQYF | TGTGCCAGCTCCCCACGACGGGCATCCGACTTAGCCAAAAACATTCAGTACTTC
many | TRBJ2-2 | TRBV11-2 | TRBD1 | CASSRDRGIPGELFF | TGTGCCAGCAGTCGGGACAGGGGAATCCCCGGGGAGCTGTTTTTT
few | TRBJ1-5 | TRBV28 | TRBD1 | CASSSGGRPQHF | TGTGCCAGCAGTTCAGGGGGGAGGCCCCAGCATTTT
many | TRBJ2-1 | TRBV11-3 | TRBD2 | CASSSGPSGPYNEQFF | TGTGCCAGCAGCTCAGGGCCTAGCGGGCCTTACAATGAGCAGTTCTTC
few | TRBJ2-2 | TRBV4-1 | NA | CASSQETLASNTGELFF | TGCGCCAGCAGCCAAGAGACCCTCGCGTCGAACACCGGGGAGCTGTTTTTT
few | TRBJ1-5 | TRBV20-1 | NA | CSASRTANQPQHF | TGCAGTGCTTCCAGGACAGCCAATCAGCCCCAGCATTTT
many | TRBJ2-1 | TRBV6-1 | NA | CASSQPGLLSEQFF | TGTGCCAGCAGTCAACCGGGACTTCTATCGGAGCAGTTCTTC
NA | TRBJ2-1 | TRBV10-3 | TRBD2 | CAISREGLSREFF | TGTGCCATCAGCCGGGAGGGCCTGTCCCGAGAGTTCTTC
NA | TRBJ1-3 | TRBV12-3/TRBV12-4 | TRBD1 | CASSRFVDRAGNTIYF | TGTGCCAGCAGCCGCTTCGTGGACAGGGCTGGAAACACCATATATTTT
many | TRBJ2-7 | TRBV6-2/TRBV6-3 | TRBD2 | CATRPGLALYEQYF | TGTGCCACCAGGCCGGGACTAGCGCTCTACGAGCAGTACTTC
many | TRBJ2-1 | TRBV15 | TRBD2 | CATSREPGLAINNEQFF | TGTGCCACCAGCAGAGAGCCGGGACTAGCGATAAACAATGAGCAGTTCTTC
NA | TRBJ2-1 | TRBV5-1 | TRBD2 | CASSTQGLAGLDEQFF | TGCGCCAGCAGCACCCAGGGACTAGCGGGACTCGATGAGCAGTTCTTC